A selection of T cell receptor beta chains follows, all from one sample in a study of T cell responses to AZD1222 COVID-19 vaccine. Clones were read by immunoSEQ multiplex PCR, and TCRdb kept only the in-frame ones, dropping some. The sample consists of 150,000 to 200,000 clones, about 91% of them appearing once. The specimen was peripheral blood, collected on day 0 of AZD1222 vaccination. The receptor set was obtained from an adult in good health. The CDR3 runs from the conserved cysteine through the conserved F or W. A D gene is named only where the DNA matches it firmly. Expanded clones get a size class; other rows say once, few or many, or leave the size out.

v_gene	abundance	d_gene	j_gene	CDR3nt	CDR3aa
TRBV5-1	NA	TRBD2	TRBJ2-1	TGCGCCAGCAGCACCTACCGAGCGGGGGACAACAATGAGCAGTTCTTC	CASSTYRAGDNNEQFF
TRBV7-3	NA	NA	TRBJ1-3	TGTGCCAGCAGCTTAAAACCGCCAGGGAATTCTGGAAACACCATATATTTT	CASSLKPPGNSGNTIYF
TRBV3-1/TRBV3-2	NA	NA	TRBJ1-2	TGTGCCAGCAGCCCCACAGGGAACTATGGCTACACCTTC	CASSPTGNYGYTF
TRBV28	NA	NA	TRBJ1-5	TGTGCCAGCAGTTTAAAAACTCAGCCCCAGCATTTT	CASSLKTQPQHF
TRBV4-1	NA	TRBD1	TRBJ1-6	TGCGCCAGCAGCCTGGGACAGATAAATTCACCCCTCCACTTT	CASSLGQINSPLHF
TRBV3-1/TRBV3-2	NA	NA	TRBJ1-1	TGTGCCAGCAGCCACCAGGGGTTCGAAACTGAAGCTTTCTTT	CASSHQGFETEAFF
TRBV7-2	NA	NA	TRBJ2-2	TGTGCCAGCAGCTTAGAAGGGCAGGCCAGGGAGCTGTTTTTT	CASSLEGQARELFF
TRBV11-2	NA	TRBD1	TRBJ1-2	TGTGCCAGCAGCTTAGAGAAGGGGGCTGGTGGCTACACCTTC	CASSLEKGAGGYTF
TRBV5-1	NA	NA	TRBJ1-4	TGCGCCAGCAGCTTTCAGTCTAATGAAAAACTGTTTTTT	CASSFQSNEKLFF
TRBV6-5	NA	NA	TRBJ1-1	TGTGCCAGCAGTTACGGGGGAGGCATGAACACTGAAGCTTTCTTT	CASSYGGGMNTEAFF
TRBV29-1	NA	NA	TRBJ2-2	TGCAGCGTTGAATGGCCCCAGGAGGGGCGAACCGGGGAGCTGTTTTTT	CSVEWPQEGRTGELFF
TRBV19	NA	TRBD1	TRBJ1-1	TGTGCCAGTAGTACCACAGGGGGCAAGGGAGCTTTCTTT	CASSTTGGKGAFF
TRBV4-1	NA	NA	TRBJ1-2	TGCGCCAGCAGCTCGCGGTCAGGGGACTACACCTTC	CASSSRSGDYTF
TRBV4-1	NA	TRBD1	TRBJ2-7	TGCGCCAGCAGTCAACTGGCGGGACAGGGGGATAGGGAGCAGTACTTC	CASSQLAGQGDREQYF
TRBV4-1	NA	TRBD2	TRBJ2-3	TGCGCCAGCAGCCAAGTAGGAGCGGGGGGTTTCACAGATACGCAGTATTTT	CASSQVGAGGFTDTQYF
TRBV6-4	NA	NA	TRBJ1-2	TGTGCCAGCAGTGATGGGGGAGGCTACACCTTC	CASSDGGGYTF
TRBV2	NA	NA	TRBJ1-1	TGTGCCAGCAAGTCGGTGCAGCTCCGGGTGGGGGGTGCGAGTGAAGCTTTCTTT	CASKSVQLRVGGASEAFF
TRBV19	few	TRBD1	TRBJ2-5	TGTGCCAGTAGTATAGCGGGACAGCAAGAGACCCAGTACTTC	CASSIAGQQETQYF
TRBV7-3	NA	NA	TRBJ1-1	TGTGCCAGCAGCTTAACTGGCCCGGTCGAAGCTTTCTTT	CASSLTGPVEAFF
TRBV6-1	NA	NA	TRBJ1-4	TGTGCCAGCAGTGGGGGTTGGGGGCAGGGCACTAATGAAAAACTGTTTTTT	CASSGGWGQGTNEKLFF
TRBV18	NA	NA	TRBJ2-5	TGTGCCAGCTCAGCACTACAGGGACCCCAAGAGACCCAGTACTTC	CASSALQGPQETQYF
TRBV6-6	NA	TRBD2	TRBJ2-1	TGTGCCAGCAGTCGGACTAGCGGGGGGCTCTTCCAACCGAATGAGCAGTTCTTC	CASSRTSGGLFQPNEQFF
TRBV2	NA	NA	TRBJ2-1	TGTGCCAGCAAAGGAAATGAGCAGTTCTTC	CASKGNEQFF